This T cell receptor beta chain was identified during a study of shared T cell receptors in the human thymus. TCRdb's table, derived via immunoSEQ multiplex PCR, lists solely in-frame clones and lacks some. The profile shows 640,000 or so clones, around 87% of them singletons. Germline loops: CDR1 SGDLS, CDR2 YYNGEE. This CDR3 has 13 residues. V lost 0 bases to trimming and J lost 8 bases, with 8 bases between them. These data also formed part of another study, on human thymus T cells. That report adds: Donor material was obtained from healthy Finnish infants undergoing corrective surgery for congenital heart defects. Thymic tissue was derived from resections collected during corrective heart surgery. Apparent bias marked the V and J gene usage of thymic and blood repertoires.

The sample was thymocytes. The chain employs TRBV9 and TRBJ1-4, with D uncertain. The receptor comes from a boy under two years old with a congenital heart defect. CDR3 nucleotide sequence: TGTGCCAGCAGCGTAGGTGTCAGAGAAAAACTGTTTTTT. It yields the protein CASSVGVREKLFF.